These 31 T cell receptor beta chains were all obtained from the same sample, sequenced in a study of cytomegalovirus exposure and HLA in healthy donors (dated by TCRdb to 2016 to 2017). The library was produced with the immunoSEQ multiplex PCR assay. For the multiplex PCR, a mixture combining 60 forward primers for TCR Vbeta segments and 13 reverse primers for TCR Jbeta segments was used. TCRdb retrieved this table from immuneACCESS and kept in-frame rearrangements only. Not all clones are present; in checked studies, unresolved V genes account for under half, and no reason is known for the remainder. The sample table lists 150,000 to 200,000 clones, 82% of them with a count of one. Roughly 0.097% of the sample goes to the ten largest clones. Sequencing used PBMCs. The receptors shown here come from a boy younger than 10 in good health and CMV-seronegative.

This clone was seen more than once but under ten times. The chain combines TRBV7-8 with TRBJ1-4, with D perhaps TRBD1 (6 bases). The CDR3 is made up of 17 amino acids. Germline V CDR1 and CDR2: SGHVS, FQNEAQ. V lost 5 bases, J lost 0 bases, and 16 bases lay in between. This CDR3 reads CASSPYRVSTTNEKLFF. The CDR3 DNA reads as TGTGCCAGCAGCCCCTACAGGGTATCTACAACTAATGAAAAACTGTTTTTT.

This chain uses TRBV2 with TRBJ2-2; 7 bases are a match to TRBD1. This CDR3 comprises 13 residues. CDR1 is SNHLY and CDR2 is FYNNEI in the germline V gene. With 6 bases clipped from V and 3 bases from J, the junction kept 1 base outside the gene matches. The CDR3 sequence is CASRGQYTGELFF. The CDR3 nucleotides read TGTGCCAGCAGGGGACAGTACACCGGGGAGCTGTTTTTT.

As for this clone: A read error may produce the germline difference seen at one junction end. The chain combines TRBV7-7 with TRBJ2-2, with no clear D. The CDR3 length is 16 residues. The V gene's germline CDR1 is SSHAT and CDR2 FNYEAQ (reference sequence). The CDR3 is CASSLTRIENTGELFF. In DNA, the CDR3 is TGTGCTAGCAGCTTAACCCGAATAGAGAACACCGGGGAGCTGTTTTTT.

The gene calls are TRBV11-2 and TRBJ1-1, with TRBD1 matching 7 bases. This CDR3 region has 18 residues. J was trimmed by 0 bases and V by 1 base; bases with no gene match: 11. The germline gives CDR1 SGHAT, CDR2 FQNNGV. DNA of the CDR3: TGTGCCAGCAGCTTAGTACGGCAGGGGGGCGGTATGAACACTGAAGCTTTCTTT. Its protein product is CASSLVRQGGGMNTEAFF.

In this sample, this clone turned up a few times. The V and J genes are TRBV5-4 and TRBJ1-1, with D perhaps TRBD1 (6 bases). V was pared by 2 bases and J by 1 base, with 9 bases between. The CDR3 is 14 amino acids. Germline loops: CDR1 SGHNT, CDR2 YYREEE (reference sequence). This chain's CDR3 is CASSFGQSNTEAFF. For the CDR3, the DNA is TGTGCCAGCAGCTTTGGACAGTCGAACACTGAAGCTTTCTTT.

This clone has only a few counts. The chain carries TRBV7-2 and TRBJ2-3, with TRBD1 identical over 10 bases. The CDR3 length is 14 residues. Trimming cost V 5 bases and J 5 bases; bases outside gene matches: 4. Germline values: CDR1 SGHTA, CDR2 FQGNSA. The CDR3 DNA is TGTGCCAGCAGCGTGGACAGGGGGAGAGATACGCAGTATTTT. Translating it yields CASSVDRGRDTQYF.

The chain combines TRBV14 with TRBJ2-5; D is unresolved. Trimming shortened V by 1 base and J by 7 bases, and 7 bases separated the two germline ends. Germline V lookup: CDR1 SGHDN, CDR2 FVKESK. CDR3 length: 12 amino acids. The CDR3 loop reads CASSQGGWTQYF. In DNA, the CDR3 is TGTGCCAGCAGCCAAGGTGGCTGGACCCAGTACTTC.

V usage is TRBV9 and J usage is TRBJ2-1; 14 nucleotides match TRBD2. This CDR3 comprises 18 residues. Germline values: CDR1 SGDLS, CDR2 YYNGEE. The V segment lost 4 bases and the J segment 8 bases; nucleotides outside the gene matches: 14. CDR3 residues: CASSPRTSGGLFGDEQFF. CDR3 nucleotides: TGTGCCAGCAGCCCGAGGACTAGCGGGGGGTTGTTTGGGGATGAGCAGTTCTTC.

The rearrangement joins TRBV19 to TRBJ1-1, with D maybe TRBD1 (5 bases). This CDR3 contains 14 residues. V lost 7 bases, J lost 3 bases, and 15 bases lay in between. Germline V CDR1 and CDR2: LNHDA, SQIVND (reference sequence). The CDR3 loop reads CASTQGGRDTEAFF. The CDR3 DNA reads TGTGCCAGTACTCAGGGTGGGAGGGACACTGAAGCTTTCTTT.

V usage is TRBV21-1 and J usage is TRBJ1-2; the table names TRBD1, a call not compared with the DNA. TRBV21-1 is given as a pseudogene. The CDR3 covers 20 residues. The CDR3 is CASSQWGSGDTKSANYGYTF. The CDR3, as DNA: TGTGCCAGCTCCCAGTGGGGCAGTGGGGACACAAAATCAGCTAACTATGGCTACACCTTC.

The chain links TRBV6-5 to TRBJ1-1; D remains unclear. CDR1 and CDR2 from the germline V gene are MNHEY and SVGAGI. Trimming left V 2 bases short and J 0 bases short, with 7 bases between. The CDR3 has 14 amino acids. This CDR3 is CASSYGGVNTEAFF. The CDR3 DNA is TGTGCCAGCAGTTACGGCGGGGTGAACACTGAAGCTTTCTTT.

CDR3 coding DNA: TGCAGCGTCCAGGGAGGTAGGGGCACTGAAGCTTTCTTT. Translating gives CSVQGGRGTEAFF. The chain employs TRBV29-1 and TRBJ1-1; TRBD1 is a possible D gene (5 bases). The CDR3 consists of 13 residues. V was clipped by 6 bases and J by 4 bases, with 15 bases between them. The V gene's germline CDR1 is SQVTM and CDR2 ANQGSEA.

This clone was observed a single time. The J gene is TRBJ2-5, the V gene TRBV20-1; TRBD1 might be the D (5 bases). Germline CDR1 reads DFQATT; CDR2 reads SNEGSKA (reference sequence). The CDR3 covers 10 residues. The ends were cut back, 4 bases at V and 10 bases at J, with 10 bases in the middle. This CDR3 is CSATRGSQYF. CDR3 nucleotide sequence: TGCAGTGCTACAAGGGGAAGCCAGTACTTC.

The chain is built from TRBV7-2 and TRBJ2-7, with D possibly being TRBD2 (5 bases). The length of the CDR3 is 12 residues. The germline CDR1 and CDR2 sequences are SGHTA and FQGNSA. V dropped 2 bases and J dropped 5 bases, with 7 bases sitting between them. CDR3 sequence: CASSLRGHEQYF. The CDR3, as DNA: TGTGCCAGCAGCTTACGGGGTCACGAGCAGTACTTC.

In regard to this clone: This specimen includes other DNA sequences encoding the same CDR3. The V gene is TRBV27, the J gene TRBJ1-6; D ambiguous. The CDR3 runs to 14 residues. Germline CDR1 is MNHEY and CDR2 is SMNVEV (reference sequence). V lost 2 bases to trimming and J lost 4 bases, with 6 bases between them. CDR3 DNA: TGTGCCAGCAGTTTAGGGCCATATAATTCACCCCTCCACTTT. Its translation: CASSLGPYNSPLHF.

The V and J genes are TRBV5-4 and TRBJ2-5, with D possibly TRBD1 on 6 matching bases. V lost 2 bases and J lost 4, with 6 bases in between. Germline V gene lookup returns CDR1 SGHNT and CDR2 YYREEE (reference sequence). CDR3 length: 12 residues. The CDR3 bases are TGTGCCAGCAGCTTCAGGGGAGAGACCCAGTACTTC. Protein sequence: CASSFRGETQYF.

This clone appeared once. In DNA, the CDR3 is TGTGCCAGCAGTTACCGGGGGAGCGCGGAAGCTTTCTTT. Its translation is CASSYRGSAEAFF. The chain couples TRBV2 to TRBJ1-1, with D possibly being TRBD1 (5 bases). V was trimmed by 5 bases and J by 8 bases, leaving 15 bases between them. Germline V gene lookup returns CDR1 SNHLY and CDR2 FYNNEI. CDR3 length: 13 residues.

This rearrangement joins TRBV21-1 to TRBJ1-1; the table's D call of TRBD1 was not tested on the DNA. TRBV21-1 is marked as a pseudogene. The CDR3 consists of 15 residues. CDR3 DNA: TGTGCCAGCAGCGAAGGGTCCCAGGGGGTGTTTGAAGCTTTCTTT. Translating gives CASSEGSQGVFEAFF.

Here the CDR3 DNA reads TGTGCCAGTACTTGGGCAGGGGGCCGGAACACTGAAGCTTTCTTT. Its translation is CASTWAGGRNTEAFF. The chain couples TRBV19 to TRBJ1-1; 8 positions match TRBD1. V was clipped by 7 bases and J by 1 base; unmatched bases: 8. The CDR3 totals 15 residues. Germline-derived CDR1 and CDR2 are LNHDA and SQIVND (reference sequence).

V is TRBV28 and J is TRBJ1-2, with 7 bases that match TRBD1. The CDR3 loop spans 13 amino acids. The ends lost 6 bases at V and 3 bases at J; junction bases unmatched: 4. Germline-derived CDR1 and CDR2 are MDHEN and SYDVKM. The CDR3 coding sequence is TGTGCCAGCAGCCAGGGGGGCTACTATGGCTACACCTTC. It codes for CASSQGGYYGYTF.

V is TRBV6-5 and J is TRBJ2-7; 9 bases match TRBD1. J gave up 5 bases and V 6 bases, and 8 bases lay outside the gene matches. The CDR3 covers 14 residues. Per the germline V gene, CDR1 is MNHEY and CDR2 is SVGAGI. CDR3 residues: CASSLGQGSHEQYF. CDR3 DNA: TGTGCCAGCAGCCTCGGACAGGGGTCCCACGAGCAGTACTTC.

The CDR3 DNA reads as TGTGCCAGCAGCCCCGCGGGACAGAGGAGCACTGAAGCTTTCTTT. The encoded protein is CASSPAGQRSTEAFF. The J gene is TRBJ1-1, the V gene TRBV5-4; 7 bases fit TRBD1. The CDR3 has 15 amino acids. V was clipped by 4 bases and J by 4 bases; unmatched bases: 10. Looked up from germline, CDR1 is SGHNT and CDR2 is YYREEE (reference sequence).

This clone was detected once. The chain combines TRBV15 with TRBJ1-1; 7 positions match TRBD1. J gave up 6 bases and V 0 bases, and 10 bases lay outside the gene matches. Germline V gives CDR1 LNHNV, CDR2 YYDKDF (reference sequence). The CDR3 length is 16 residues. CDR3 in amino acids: CATSREEPGGLAEAFF. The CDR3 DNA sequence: TGTGCCACCAGCAGAGAGGAGCCAGGGGGGTTGGCTGAAGCTTTCTTT.

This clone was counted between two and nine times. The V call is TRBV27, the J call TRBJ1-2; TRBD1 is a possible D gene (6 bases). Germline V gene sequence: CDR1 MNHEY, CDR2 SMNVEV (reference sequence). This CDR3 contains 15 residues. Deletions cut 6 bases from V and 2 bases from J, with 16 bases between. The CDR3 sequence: CASSPQQGGNYGYTF. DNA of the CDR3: TGTGCCAGCAGCCCACAACAGGGCGGAAACTATGGCTACACCTTC.

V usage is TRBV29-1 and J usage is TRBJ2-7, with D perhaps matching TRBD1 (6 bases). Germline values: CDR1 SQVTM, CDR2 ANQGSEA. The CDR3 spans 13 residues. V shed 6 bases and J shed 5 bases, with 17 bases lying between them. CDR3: CSVKQGSFHEQYF. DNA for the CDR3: TGCAGCGTCAAACAGGGTTCTTTCCACGAGCAGTACTTC.

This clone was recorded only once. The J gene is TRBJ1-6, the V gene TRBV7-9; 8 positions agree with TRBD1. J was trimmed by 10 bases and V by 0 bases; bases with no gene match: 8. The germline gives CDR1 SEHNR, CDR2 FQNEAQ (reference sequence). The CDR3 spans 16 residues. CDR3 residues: CASSLATAGGESPLHF. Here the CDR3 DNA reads TGTGCCAGCAGCTTAGCGACGGCAGGGGGCGAGTCACCCCTCCACTTT.

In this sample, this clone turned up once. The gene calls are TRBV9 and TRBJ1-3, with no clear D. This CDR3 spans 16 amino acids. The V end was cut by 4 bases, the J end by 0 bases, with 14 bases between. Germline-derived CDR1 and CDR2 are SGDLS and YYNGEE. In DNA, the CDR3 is TGTGCCAGCAGCCCCCGATCAGGAAGCTCTGGAAACACCATATATTTT. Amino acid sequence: CASSPRSGSSGNTIYF.

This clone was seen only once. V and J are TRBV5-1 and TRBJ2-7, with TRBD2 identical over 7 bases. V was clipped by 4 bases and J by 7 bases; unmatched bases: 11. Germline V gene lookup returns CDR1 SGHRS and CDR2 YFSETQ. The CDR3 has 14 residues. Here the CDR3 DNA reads TGCGCCAGCAGCCCGGGAGGTTTGCCTTGGGAGCAGTACTTC. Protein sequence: CASSPGGLPWEQYF. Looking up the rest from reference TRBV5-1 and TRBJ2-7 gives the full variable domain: KAGVTQTPRYLIKTRGQQVTLSCSPISGHRSVSWYQQTPGQGLQFLFEYFSETQRNKGNFPGRFSGRQFSNSRSEMNVSTLELGDSALYLCASSPGGLPWEQYFGPGTRLTVT.

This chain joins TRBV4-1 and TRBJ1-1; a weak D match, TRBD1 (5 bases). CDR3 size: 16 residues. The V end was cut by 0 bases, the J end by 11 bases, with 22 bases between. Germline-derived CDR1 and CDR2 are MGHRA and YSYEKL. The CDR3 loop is CASSQDRVRGGERAFF. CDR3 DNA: TGCGCCAGCAGCCAAGATAGGGTCCGGGGAGGGGAGAGGGCTTTCTTT.

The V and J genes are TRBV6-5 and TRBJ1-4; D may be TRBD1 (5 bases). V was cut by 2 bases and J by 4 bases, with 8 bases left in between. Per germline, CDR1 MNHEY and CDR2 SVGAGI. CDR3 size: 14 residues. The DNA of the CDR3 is TGTGCCAGCAGTTACGGGGGGAGTAATGAAAAACTGTTTTTT. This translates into CASSYGGSNEKLFF.

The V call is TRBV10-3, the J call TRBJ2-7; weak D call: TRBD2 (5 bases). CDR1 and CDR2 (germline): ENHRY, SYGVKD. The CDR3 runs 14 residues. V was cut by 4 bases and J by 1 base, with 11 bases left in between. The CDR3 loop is CAISAGVGSYEQYF. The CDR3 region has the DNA TGTGCCATCAGTGCCGGGGTTGGGTCCTACGAGCAGTACTTC.